This T cell receptor (beta chain) appears in the sequencing data of a study of blood T cell repertoires in COVID-19. Study-wide context: The United States, Italy and Spain were the sources of the acute and convalescent COVID-19 samples. T cells, B-cell-depleted T cells, or PBMCs provided the cDNA or gDNA that served as material.

Germline CDR1 reads SNHLY; CDR2 reads FYNNEI. This CDR3 spans 15 amino acids. The junction had 7 bases not matched to a gene; V was cut back by 6 bases and J by 2 bases. As originally analysed: Cell counts per sample came from amplifying reference gene primers. Some clones are missing from TCRdb's copy, which holds only in-frame ones; the method was immunoSEQ multiplex PCR. The DNA gave D and trimming, while V, J and clone size come from that table. The table has roughly 110,000 clones, 85% seen once. This chain links TRBV2 with TRBJ2-7, with 10 nucleotides matching TRBD1. The sequence derives from a middle-aged man with acute or convalescent COVID-19. Source material: peripheral blood. The DNA for the CDR3 is TGTGCCAGCAGAGATGACAGGGGGCGACCCTACGAGCAGTACTTC. Translating gives CASRDDRGRPYEQYF.